This TCR beta chain was sequenced for a study of blood T cell repertoires in COVID-19. In germline, CDR1 is SGHVS, CDR2 FQNEAQ. This CDR3 comprises 11 residues. Trimming took off 5 bases at V and 2 bases at J, with 4 bases between the two ends. Generated by immunoSEQ multiplex PCR, the TCRdb table keeps only in-frame clones and is missing some. The table shows a few hundred thousand clones, with about 90% occurring only once. This TCR derives from a human donor in a cohort exposed to, infected with or recovered from COVID-19 (not recorded which). The donor label of this sample is uncertain. This chain uses TRBV7-8 with TRBJ2-7; D gene ambiguous. What was sequenced was PBMCs or T cells enriched from blood (not recorded which). CDR3 bases: TGTGCCAGCAGCACTACCTACGAGCAGTACTTC. This gives the protein CASSTTYEQYF.